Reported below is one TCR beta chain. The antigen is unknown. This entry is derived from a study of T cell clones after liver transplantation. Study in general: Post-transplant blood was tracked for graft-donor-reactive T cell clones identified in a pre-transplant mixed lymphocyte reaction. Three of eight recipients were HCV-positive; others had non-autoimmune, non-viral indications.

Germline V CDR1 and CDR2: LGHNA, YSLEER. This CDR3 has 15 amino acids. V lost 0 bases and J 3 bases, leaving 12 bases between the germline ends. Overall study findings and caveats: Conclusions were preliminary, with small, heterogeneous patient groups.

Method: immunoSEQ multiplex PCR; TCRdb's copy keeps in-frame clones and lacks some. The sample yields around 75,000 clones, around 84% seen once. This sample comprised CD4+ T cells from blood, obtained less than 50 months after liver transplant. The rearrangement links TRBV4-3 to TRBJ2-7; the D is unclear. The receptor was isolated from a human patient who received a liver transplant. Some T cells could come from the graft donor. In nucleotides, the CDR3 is TGCGCCAGCAGCCAAGAGTACGAGCTAGACTACGAGCAGTACTTC. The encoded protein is CASSQEYELDYEQYF.